This TCR beta chain was identified in a study of CD8+CD57+ T cells in acquired aplastic anemia. In the study overall: The study obtained an average of around 3.4 ug of DNA from sorted CD4+ and CD8+ cells.

Findings of the study overall: Patients shared 25 to 35 CD8+ CDR3 sequences with controls.

Genomic DNA was employed as the template in profiling TCR beta VDJ and CDR3. TCRdb fed the reads into MiXCR, producing one record per CDR3 protein. The sample lists 200,000 to 300,000 distinct CDR3 sequences; roughly 82% were seen once. Germline V gene sequence: CDR1 SGHVS, CDR2 FQNEAQ. The J segment lost 11 bases and the V segment lost 0 bases, leaving 12 bases of the junction unmatched. There are 15 residues in the CDR3. It was patients with CD8+CD57+ cell expansion by flow cytometry who were chosen for sequencing. A severe acquired aplastic anemia diagnosis applied to all patients. The blood sampling took place in patients who had so far received no therapy. Notes on this clonotype: Antigen specificity is unknown.

What was sequenced was sorted CD4+, CD8+, or CD8+CD57+ T cells (not recorded which) from PBMCs. J is TRBJ2-5 and V is TRBV7-8; 7 bases match TRBD2. The sequence was obtained from a human donor with aplastic anemia. CDR3 coding DNA: TGTGCCAGCAGCTTAGCGGGAGGGACCGATACGCAGCAGTACTTC. It yields the protein CASSLAGGTDTQQYF.